These 19 T cell receptor beta chains were sequenced from one sample in a study of T-cell memory formation after mild COVID-19. Using its own MiXCR run on the 5' RACE reads, TCRdb lists one record per CDR3 protein. In the table there are roughly 550,000 distinct CDR3 sequences, 20% of which are singletons. The sequencing input was PBMCs or a T cell subset sorted from them (not recorded which). The receptors come from an adult woman who had mild COVID-19 (a few samples of this study predate the infection). Cell type and time point are not known.

The chain is built from TRBV9 and TRBJ1-1; D remains ambiguous. Germline CDR1 and CDR2: SGDLS and YYNGEE. The CDR3 totals 13 residues. Trimming left V 6 bases short and J 1 base short, with 10 bases between. The CDR3 nucleotides read TGTGCCAGCACCCGGGTTCCGAACACTGAAGCTTTCTTT. Translation: CASTRVPNTEAFF.

This clonotype was detected only a few times. The chain has TRBV2 and TRBJ2-1; no definite D call. The CDR3 contains 11 residues. The germline CDR1 and CDR2 sequences are SNHLY and FYNNEI. V was clipped by 1 base and J by 10 bases, with 5 bases between them. The CDR3 DNA reads TGTGCCAGCAGTGAAGTGAGGGAGCAGTTCTTC. Protein product: CASSEVREQFF.

V is TRBV5-1 and J is TRBJ2-1, with 8 nucleotides matching TRBD1. Germline trimming cut 4 bases from V and 4 bases from J; bases unmatched to any gene: 4. Germline V CDR1 and CDR2: SGHRS, YFSETQ. The CDR3 is 14 residues long. For the CDR3, the DNA is TGCGCCAGCAGCGCGGGACAGGATTACAATGAGCAGTTCTTC. Translation gives CASSAGQDYNEQFF. The full variable domain, rest sourced from reference TRBV5-1 and TRBJ2-1, is KAGVTQTPRYLIKTRGQQVTLSCSPISGHRSVSWYQQTPGQGLQFLFEYFSETQRNKGNFPGRFSGRQFSNSRSEMNVSTLELGDSALYLCASSAGQDYNEQFFGPGTRLTVL.

The sample holds a few counts of this clonotype. The CDR3 bases are TGTGCCAGCAGCTTAGTTTGGGCACCCTCGAACACCGGGGAGCTGTTTTTT. Encoded protein: CASSLVWAPSNTGELFF. The rearrangement links TRBV11-3 to TRBJ2-2; D ambiguous. The CDR3 length is 17 residues. Germline lookup yields CDR1 SGHNT and CDR2 YENEEA. V lost 1 base to trimming and J lost 0 bases, with 12 bases between them. Combining the CDR3 with reference TRBV11-3 and TRBJ2-2 gives the whole variable domain EAGVVQSPRYKIIEKKQPVAFWCNPISGHNTLYWYLQNLGQGPELLIRYENEEAVDDSQLPKDRFSAERLKGVDSTLKIQPAELGDSAVYLCASSLVWAPSNTGELFFGEGSRLTVL.

The chain couples TRBV5-4 to TRBJ2-3, with TRBD2 matching over 11 bases. Trimming took 4 bases from V and 8 from J; bases not matched to a gene: 6. Germline lookup yields CDR1 SGHNT and CDR2 YYREEE (reference sequence). The CDR3 is 14 amino acids. CDR3 sequence (DNA): TGTGCCAGCAGCCTACTAGCGGGAGCCGGTACGCAGTATTTT. It translates to CASSLLAGAGTQYF.

The genes are TRBV12-3 or TRBV12-4 and TRBJ2-5, with D uncertain. The CDR3 has 14 residues. The V end lost 3 bases, the J end lost 1 base, and 9 bases lay between the germline ends. The CDR3 reads CASSFASPQETQYF. For the CDR3, the DNA is TGTGCCAGCAGTTTTGCGTCTCCCCAAGAGACCCAGTACTTC.

Remarks on this clonotype: This likely reflects a read error, since a far larger clone is one base away. CDR3 DNA sequence: TGTGCCAGAAGCCCGAACACCGGGGAGCTGTTTTTT. As protein: CARSPNTGELFF. The chain is built from TRBV7-3 and TRBJ2-2; D remains unclear. This CDR3 has 12 residues. CDR1 and CDR2 (germline): SGHTA, FQGTGA. The V gene lost 9 bases and the J gene lost 0 bases, with 5 bases spanning the gap.

In this sample, this clonotype turned up many times. The V call is TRBV5-6, the J call TRBJ2-7, with unresolved D. Germline CDR1 reads SGHDT; CDR2 reads YYEEEE. This CDR3 has 13 residues. V lost 1 base, J lost 7 bases, and 12 bases lay in between. The CDR3 DNA is TGTGCCAGCAGCTTGCCGGCCCTTCGGGAGCAGTACTTC. Protein product: CASSLPALREQYF.

V usage is TRBV27 and J usage is TRBJ1-2, with 7 bases lining up with TRBD1. Germline lookup yields CDR1 MNHEY and CDR2 SMNVEV (reference sequence). The ends lost 4 bases at V and 2 bases at J; junction bases unmatched: 4. The CDR3 has 14 residues. The CDR3 sequence: CASSYHRGNYGYTF. CDR3 nucleotide sequence: TGTGCCAGCAGTTATCACAGGGGCAACTATGGCTACACCTTC.

This clonotype was detected a few times. The rearrangement uses TRBV14 and TRBJ1-1; D not resolved. V lost 5 bases and J 5 bases, leaving 12 bases between the germline ends. The germline CDR1 and CDR2 sequences are SGHDN and FVKESK. The CDR3 length is 13 residues. CDR3 nucleotides: TGTGCCAGCAGCACCGGCCCCAAAACTGAAGCTTTCTTT. It specifies CASSTGPKTEAFF.

The chain links TRBV20-1 to TRBJ1-5; TRBD1 aligns across 7 bases. Germline V gene data show CDR1 as DFQATT and CDR2 as SNEGSKA (reference sequence). The V and J ends lost 1 base and 7 bases, in that order; junction bases with no gene match: 7. The CDR3 has 14 residues. The CDR3, as DNA: TGCAGTGCTAGAGGGGCAGGGGGTAACCAGCCCCAGCATTTT. It specifies CSARGAGGNQPQHF.

This clonotype was detected ten times or more. The chain employs TRBV29-1 and TRBJ2-1; D might be TRBD2 (6 bases). This CDR3 comprises 13 residues. Germline V gene lookup returns CDR1 SQVTM and CDR2 ANQGSEA. V was cut by 7 bases and J by 10 bases, with 20 bases left in between. This CDR3 is CSARGWGDGEQFF. The CDR3 DNA reads as TGCAGCGCCCGAGGCTGGGGGGATGGCGAGCAGTTCTTC.

CDR3 DNA: TGCGCCAGCAGCTTGTCCCTACTGACAGGATTTGAAGGCTACACCTTC. This sequence encodes CASSLSLLTGFEGYTF. The J gene is TRBJ1-2, the V gene TRBV5-1; perhaps TRBD1 as D (6 bases). Germline V CDR1 and CDR2: SGHRS, YFSETQ. This CDR3 has 16 residues. The V and J ends lost 1 base and 8 bases respectively, with 21 bases between them. The full variable domain, in which reference TRBV5-1 and TRBJ1-2 provide the parts outside the CDR3, is KAGVTQTPRYLIKTRGQQVTLSCSPISGHRSVSWYQQTPGQGLQFLFEYFSETQRNKGNFPGRFSGRQFSNSRSEMNVSTLELGDSALYLCASSLSLLTGFEGYTFGSGTRLTVV.

The V and J genes are TRBV27 and TRBJ2-3; 10 bases map to TRBD2. Trimming cost V 5 bases and J 2 bases; bases outside gene matches: 10. The CDR3 runs to 17 residues. Per the germline V gene, CDR1 is MNHEY and CDR2 is SMNVEV (reference sequence). The CDR3 is CASSPLGAGGPTDTQYF. CDR3 coding DNA: TGTGCCAGCAGTCCCCTGGGAGCGGGGGGGCCCACAGATACGCAGTATTTT.

This clonotype was seen a handful of times. V and J are TRBV7-8 and TRBJ2-7, with D perhaps given as TRBD1 or TRBD2 (5 bases each). The CDR3 totals 15 residues. V was clipped by 0 bases and J by 6 bases, with 15 bases between them. The V gene's germline CDR1 is SGHVS and CDR2 FQNEAQ. CDR3: CASSLANGAGGEQYF. DNA of the CDR3: TGTGCCAGCAGCTTAGCGAATGGGGCGGGTGGCGAGCAGTACTTC.

In its sample, this clonotype was seen many times. This rearrangement joins TRBV7-9 to TRBJ2-3; D remains unclear. Trimming removed 1 base at V and 2 bases at J, with 4 bases between. Looked up from germline, CDR1 is SEHNR and CDR2 is FQNEAQ (reference sequence). The CDR3 consists of 13 residues. CDR3 protein: CASSLENTDTQYF. The DNA for the CDR3 is TGTGCCAGCAGCTTAGAAAACACAGATACGCAGTATTTT. The whole variable domain, remainder taken from reference TRBV7-9 and TRBJ2-3, is DTGVSQNPRHKITKRGQNVTFRCDPISEHNRLYWYRQTLGQGPEFLTYFQNEAQLEKSRLLSDRFSAERPKGSFSTLEIQRTEQGDSAMYLCASSLENTDTQYFGPGTRLTVL.

This clonotype showed up just a few times. V usage is TRBV25-1 and J usage is TRBJ1-5; D remains ambiguous. Trimming took 4 bases from V and 2 from J, leaving 9 bases between them. CDR3 size: 14 residues. CDR1 is MGHDK, CDR2 SYGVNS, per germline. The CDR3 reads CASSVDGRNQPQHF. CDR3 sequence (DNA): TGTGCCAGCAGTGTGGACGGACGCAATCAGCCCCAGCATTTT.

This clonotype turned up a few times. This chain joins TRBV12-3 or TRBV12-4 and TRBJ1-3; unclear D gene. The V gene lost 2 bases and the J gene lost 2 bases, with 10 bases spanning the gap. This CDR3 has 15 amino acids. In nucleotides, the CDR3 is TGTGCCAGCAGTTTAATGGGAACTCCTGGAAACACCATATATTTT. This sequence encodes CASSLMGTPGNTIYF.

This clonotype has just a few counts. V gene TRBV7-8 combines with J gene TRBJ2-1; 12 nucleotides line up with TRBD2. V was pared by 6 bases and J by 0 bases, with 3 bases of the junction left unmatched. The CDR3 contains 16 residues. Germline CDR1 reads SGHVS; CDR2 reads FQNEAQ. CDR3 sequence reads: CASRSGLAGSYNEQFF. CDR3 DNA sequence: TGTGCCAGCAGATCGGGACTAGCGGGCTCCTACAATGAGCAGTTCTTC.